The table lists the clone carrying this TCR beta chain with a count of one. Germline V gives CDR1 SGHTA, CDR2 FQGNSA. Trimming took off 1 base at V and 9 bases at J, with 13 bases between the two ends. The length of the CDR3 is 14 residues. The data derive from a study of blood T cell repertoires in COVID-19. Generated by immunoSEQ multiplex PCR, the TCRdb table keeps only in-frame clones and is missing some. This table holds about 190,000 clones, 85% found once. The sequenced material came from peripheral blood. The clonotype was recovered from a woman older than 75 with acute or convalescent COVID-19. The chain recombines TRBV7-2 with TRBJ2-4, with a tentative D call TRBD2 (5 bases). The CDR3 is CASSLGTVGSIQYF. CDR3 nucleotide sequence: TGTGCCAGCAGCTTAGGGACCGTGGGGAGCATTCAGTACTTC.